This entry lists 21 T cell receptor beta chains sequenced from one sample in a study of shared clonotypes between healthy human individuals (dated by TCRdb to about 2020). Libraries were made using the immunoSEQ multiplex PCR assay. Drawn from immuneACCESS, this table holds only the in-frame rearrangements with V and J called that TCRdb kept. Clones are partly lost; checked studies trace under half to an unresolved V gene and leave the rest unexplained. In all, the sample holds about 2 million clones, and roughly 94% of those were seen once. The ten largest clonotypes hold 1% to 1.5% of the sample. CD8 naive samples consisted of CD45RO-negative cells that were positively selected for CCR7, yielding a CD45RA+CCR7+ population without TemRA cells. Input material: naive CD8+ T cells sorted from blood. In the paper's terms, the cell subset or site label means: CD45RA+CCR7+. All receptors come from a young man in good health.

A single count supports this clone. The chain recombines TRBV9 with TRBJ1-4; D is possibly TRBD1 (6 bases). V shed 3 bases and J shed 0 bases, with 30 bases lying between them. The germline CDR1 and CDR2 sequences are SGDLS and YYNGEE. The CDR3 is made up of 22 amino acids. CDR3 region: CASSGNRDVGPSEGATNEKLFF. In nucleotides, the CDR3 is TGTGCCAGCAGCGGAAACAGGGATGTAGGACCAAGCGAGGGAGCAACTAATGAAAAACTGTTTTTT. The variable domain in full, completed from reference TRBV9 and TRBJ1-4, reads DSGVTQTPKHLITATGQRVTLRCSPRSGDLSVYWYQQSLDQGLQFLIQYYNGEERAKGNILERFSAQQFPDLHSELNLSSLELGDSALYFCASSGNRDVGPSEGATNEKLFFGSGTQLSVL.

The rearrangement joins TRBV7-9 to TRBJ2-7; D might be TRBD1 or TRBD2, each matching 5 bases. V was clipped by 6 bases and J by 1 base, with 25 bases between them. Germline CDR1 SEHNR, CDR2 FQNEAQ (reference sequence). The CDR3 contains 18 residues. The CDR3 coding sequence is TGTGCCAGCAGGTTATATGGCGCCGGGACGCAACCATCCTACGAGCAGTACTTC. It is translated as CASRLYGAGTQPSYEQYF.

The chain has TRBV15 and TRBJ2-3; D gene ambiguous. The CDR3 has 13 amino acids. The germline gives CDR1 LNHNV, CDR2 YYDKDF (reference sequence). The ends were cut back, 1 base at V and 6 bases at J, with 8 bases in the middle. The CDR3 DNA sequence: TGTGCCACCAGCAGAGGGGGAAAGGATACGCAGTATTTT. This encodes CATSRGGKDTQYF.

The V and J genes are TRBV10-3 and TRBJ2-1, with a possible D match to TRBD2 (6 bases). CDR1 is ENHRY and CDR2 is SYGVKD in the germline V gene. This CDR3 region has 17 residues. The V and J ends lost 4 bases and 4 bases respectively, with 20 bases between them. The CDR3 here is CAISGYEAGAGYNEQFF. CDR3 nucleotide sequence: TGTGCCATCAGTGGGTATGAAGCGGGTGCGGGATACAATGAGCAGTTCTTC.

This sequence joins TRBV5-6 and TRBJ1-1, with D uncertain. Trimming cost V 4 bases and J 3 bases, with 13 bases left between them. CDR1 is SGHDT and CDR2 is YYEEEE in the germline V gene. CDR3 length: 14 residues. CDR3 sequence (DNA): TGTGCCAGCAGCCTGGAGGCCGCATACACTGAAGCTTTCTTT. This encodes CASSLEAAYTEAFF.

This clone was recorded once. This chain links TRBV27 with TRBJ1-2; D possibly corresponds to TRBD1 (6 bases). Germline loops: CDR1 MNHEY, CDR2 SMNVEV (reference sequence). The ends were cut back, 0 bases at V and 7 bases at J, with 18 bases in the middle. This CDR3 has 16 residues. The CDR3 is CASSLSPHGTGSGYTF. As DNA, the CDR3 is TGTGCCAGCAGTTTATCACCCCACGGAACAGGGAGTGGCTACACCTTC.

The chain joins TRBV5-1 to TRBJ1-4; D is possibly TRBD1 (6 bases). CDR3 size: 20 residues. The germline gives CDR1 SGHRS, CDR2 YFSETQ. V was trimmed by 4 bases and J by 4 bases, leaving 29 bases between them. The CDR3 region has the DNA TGCGCCAGCAGCATAACCCCGGGACAAGGGACGGGAGGCTTTAATGAAAAACTGTTTTTT. Residues: CASSITPGQGTGGFNEKLFF.

The genes are TRBV2 and TRBJ2-4; 8 nucleotides line up with TRBD1. The CDR3 is made up of 14 amino acids. Germline values: CDR1 SNHLY, CDR2 FYNNEI. V lost 8 bases and J lost 0; bases outside the gene matches: 3. The CDR3 sequence: CASDRGPAKNIQYF. In nucleotides, the CDR3 is TGTGCCAGCGACAGGGGACCAGCCAAAAACATTCAGTACTTC.

V is TRBV9 and J is TRBJ2-2, with D perhaps matching TRBD1 (5 bases). V was shortened by 6 bases and J by 2 bases, with 8 bases between the two germline ends. This CDR3 comprises 13 residues. Per germline, CDR1 SGDLS and CDR2 YYNGEE. The CDR3 protein is CASTDSNTGELFF. The CDR3 region has the DNA TGTGCCAGCACCGACAGTAACACCGGGGAGCTGTTTTTT. The full variable domain, its missing parts supplied by reference TRBV9 and TRBJ2-2, is DSGVTQTPKHLITATGQRVTLRCSPRSGDLSVYWYQQSLDQGLQFLIQYYNGEERAKGNILERFSAQQFPDLHSELNLSSLELGDSALYFCASTDSNTGELFFGEGSRLTVL.

Here the CDR3 DNA reads TGCGCCAGCAGCCAAGATACAGGGGCCGGGGAGACCCAGTACTTC. As protein: CASSQDTGAGETQYF. The chain employs TRBV4-3 and TRBJ2-5; 7 bases are shared with TRBD1. The length of the CDR3 is 15 residues. V was clipped by 0 bases and J by 5 bases; unmatched bases: 6. Germline loops: CDR1 LGHNA, CDR2 YSLEER.

The chain couples TRBV5-6 to TRBJ1-3; D may be TRBD1 (5 bases). The CDR3 covers 15 residues. The germline V gene encodes CDR1 SGHDT and CDR2 YYEEEE. Between the trimmed V and J ends, which lost 0 bases and 3 bases, there was a span of 10 bases. The CDR3 here is CASSLGQGLGNTIYF. Here the CDR3 DNA reads TGTGCCAGCAGCTTGGGGCAGGGTCTTGGAAACACCATATATTTT.

The chain recombines TRBV29-1 with TRBJ1-2; 7 positions match TRBD1. The V gene's germline CDR1 is SQVTM and CDR2 ANQGSEA. The CDR3 length is 13 residues. Losses at the gene ends were 0 bases for V and 3 bases for J; bases not matched to a gene: 1. The CDR3 protein is CSVEDRGDYGYTF. CDR3 DNA sequence: TGCAGCGTTGAAGACAGGGGGGACTATGGCTACACCTTC.

Worth noting for this clone: Other nucleotide sequences in the sample specify the same CDR3. V and J are TRBV7-8 and TRBJ2-7, with TRBD1 matching over 9 bases. This CDR3 contains 14 residues. V dropped 3 bases and J dropped 3; count of bases not matched to a gene: 3. Germline values: CDR1 SGHVS, CDR2 FQNEAQ. The CDR3 region has the DNA TGTGCCAGCAGCTTGGGACAGGGTGACTACGAGCAGTACTTC. This encodes CASSLGQGDYEQYF.

In this sample, this clone turned up a few times. This chain uses TRBV29-1 with TRBJ1-1; TRBD1 might be the D (6 bases). The CDR3 length is 15 residues. Trimming left V 2 bases short and J 3 bases short, with 16 bases between. Germline loops: CDR1 SQVTM, CDR2 ANQGSEA. The CDR3 reads CSVELKNRVDTEAFF. CDR3 nucleotide sequence: TGCAGCGTTGAATTGAAGAACAGGGTTGACACTGAAGCTTTCTTT.

Details on this clone: The same CDR3 arises from other DNA sequences in this sample as well. The chain recombines TRBV29-1 with TRBJ1-2, with 9 bases that match TRBD1. This CDR3 comprises 13 residues. J lost 2 bases, V lost 5 bases, and 3 bases had no gene match. CDR1 and CDR2 (germline): SQVTM, ANQGSEA. CDR3 coding DNA: TGCAGCGTTTGGACAGGGGAGAACTATGGCTACACCTTC. It encodes CSVWTGENYGYTF.

The V call is TRBV2, the J call TRBJ2-1, with a possible D match to TRBD2 (5 bases). The CDR3 runs to 17 residues. CDR1 is SNHLY, CDR2 FYNNEI, per germline. Trimming pared 5 bases from V and 0 bases from J, leaving 17 bases between. CDR3 in DNA: TGTGCCAGCAGTCTAGCCTCCGCGGGTGCCTCCTACAATGAGCAGTTCTTC. Protein product: CASSLASAGASYNEQFF.

The gene calls are TRBV27 and TRBJ2-7; 9 positions match TRBD1. Looked up from germline, CDR1 is MNHEY and CDR2 is SMNVEV (reference sequence). V was pared by 8 bases and J by 1 base, with 6 bases of the junction left unmatched. CDR3 length: 14 residues. CDR3 bases: TGTGCCAGCGCCAACAGGGGGCGGTCCTACGAGCAGTACTTC. Translated: CASANRGRSYEQYF.

The chain couples TRBV6-1 to TRBJ2-7; TRBD2 matches at 11 bases. J was trimmed by 1 base and V by 3 bases; bases with no gene match: 17. The CDR3 runs 20 residues. The germline gives CDR1 MNHNS, CDR2 SASEGT. CDR3 DNA: TGTGCCAGCAGTGACCTCACTAGCGGGGGTCGGGGACCTGCTTCCTACGAGCAGTACTTC. This sequence encodes CASSDLTSGGRGPASYEQYF.

J is TRBJ1-2 and V is TRBV12-5, with TRBD1 matching 8 bases. The CDR3 sequence is 14 residues long. Germline-derived CDR1 and CDR2 are LGHNT and FRNRAP. The V segment lost 3 bases and the J segment 7 bases; nucleotides outside the gene matches: 7. CDR3 residues: CASGLSTGAGGYTF. The CDR3 DNA reads as TGTGCTAGTGGTTTATCGACAGGGGCAGGTGGCTACACCTTC.

J is TRBJ2-7 and V is TRBV27, with D perhaps assigned TRBD1 or TRBD2 (6 bases each). The CDR3 length is 14 residues. V was shortened by 4 bases and J by 1 base, with 11 bases between the two germline ends. Germline lookup yields CDR1 MNHEY and CDR2 SMNVEV (reference sequence). CDR3 coding DNA: TGTGCCAGCAGTTCAACAGGGACTTCCTACGAGCAGTACTTC. This translates into CASSSTGTSYEQYF.

CDR3: CAWQGLAGGSPSTDTQYF. The CDR3 DNA sequence: TGTGCCTGGCAGGGACTAGCGGGGGGCTCCCCTAGCACAGATACGCAGTATTTT. The rearrangement uses TRBV30 and TRBJ2-3; 15 bases are shared with TRBD2. CDR3 length: 18 amino acids. Trimming at V came to 5 bases and at J to 0 bases, leaving 9 bases not matched to a gene. Germline loops: CDR1 GTSNPN, CDR2 SVGIG (reference sequence).